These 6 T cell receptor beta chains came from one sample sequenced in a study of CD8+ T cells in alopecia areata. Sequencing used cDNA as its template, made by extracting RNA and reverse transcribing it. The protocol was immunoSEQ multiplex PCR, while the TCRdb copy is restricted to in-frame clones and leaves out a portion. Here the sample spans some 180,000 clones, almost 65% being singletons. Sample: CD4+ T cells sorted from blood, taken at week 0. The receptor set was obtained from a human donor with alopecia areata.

Here the CDR3 DNA reads TGTGCCATCAGTGAAGACCAGGGAATGGAGTTCTTC. Amino acid sequence: CAISEDQGMEFF. This chain links TRBV10-3 with TRBJ2-1; TRBD1 is a possible D gene (5 bases). The CDR3 is 12 amino acids. In germline, CDR1 is ENHRY, CDR2 SYGVKD. The V gene lost 3 bases and the J gene lost 14 bases, with 14 bases spanning the gap.

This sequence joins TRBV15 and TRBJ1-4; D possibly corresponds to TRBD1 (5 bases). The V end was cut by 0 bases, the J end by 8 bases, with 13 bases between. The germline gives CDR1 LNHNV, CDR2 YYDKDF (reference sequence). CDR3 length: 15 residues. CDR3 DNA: TGTGCCACCAGCAGAGATGCGGCAGGGAGGGAAAAACTGTTTTTT. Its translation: CATSRDAAGREKLFF.

The CDR3 DNA follows: TGTGCCAGTAGTATGGCAGGGGACACTGAAGCTTTCTTT. The encoded protein is CASSMAGDTEAFF. The chain couples TRBV19 to TRBJ1-1; the D gene is possibly TRBD1 (6 bases). This CDR3 region has 13 residues. The V and J ends lost 3 bases and 3 bases respectively, with 8 bases between them. In germline, CDR1 is LNHDA, CDR2 SQIVND (reference sequence).

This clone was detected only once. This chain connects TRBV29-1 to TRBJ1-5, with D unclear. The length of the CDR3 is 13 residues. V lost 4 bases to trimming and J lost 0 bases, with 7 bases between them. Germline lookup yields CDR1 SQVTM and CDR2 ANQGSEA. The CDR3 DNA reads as TGCAGCGTTGCTCCCAGTAGCAATCAGCCCCAGCATTTT. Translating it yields CSVAPSSNQPQHF.

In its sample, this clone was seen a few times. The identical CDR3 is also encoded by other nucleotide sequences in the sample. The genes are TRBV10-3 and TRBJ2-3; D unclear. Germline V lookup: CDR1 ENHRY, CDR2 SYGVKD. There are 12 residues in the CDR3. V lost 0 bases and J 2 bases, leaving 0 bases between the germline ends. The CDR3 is CAISESTDTQYF. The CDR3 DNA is TGTGCCATCAGTGAGTCCACAGATACGCAGTATTTT.

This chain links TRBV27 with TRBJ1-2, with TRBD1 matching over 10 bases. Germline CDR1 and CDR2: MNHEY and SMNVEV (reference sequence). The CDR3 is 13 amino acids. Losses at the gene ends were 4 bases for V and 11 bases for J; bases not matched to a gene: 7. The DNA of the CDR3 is TGTGCCAGCAGTTCGACAGGGGGCGGAGGGTACACCTTC. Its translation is CASSSTGGGGYTF.